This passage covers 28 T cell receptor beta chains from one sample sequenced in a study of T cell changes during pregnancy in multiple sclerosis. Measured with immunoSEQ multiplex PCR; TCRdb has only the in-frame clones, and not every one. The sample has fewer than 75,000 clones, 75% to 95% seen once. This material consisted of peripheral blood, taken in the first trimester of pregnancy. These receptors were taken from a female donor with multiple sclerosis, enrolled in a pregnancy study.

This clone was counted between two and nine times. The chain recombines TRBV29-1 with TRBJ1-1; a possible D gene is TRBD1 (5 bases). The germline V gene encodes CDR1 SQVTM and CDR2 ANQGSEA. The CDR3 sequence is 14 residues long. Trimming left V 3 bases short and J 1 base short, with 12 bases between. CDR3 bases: TGCAGCGTTGAGAGGAGGGGCGAGAACACTGAAGCTTTCTTT. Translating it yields CSVERRGENTEAFF.

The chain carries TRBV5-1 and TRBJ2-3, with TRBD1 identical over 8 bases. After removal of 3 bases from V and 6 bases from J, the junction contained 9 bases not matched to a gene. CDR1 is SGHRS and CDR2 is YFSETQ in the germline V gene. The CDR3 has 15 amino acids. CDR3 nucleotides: TGCGCCAGCAGCTCTTACAGGGGGTTCGTGGATACGCAGTATTTT. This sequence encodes CASSSYRGFVDTQYF.

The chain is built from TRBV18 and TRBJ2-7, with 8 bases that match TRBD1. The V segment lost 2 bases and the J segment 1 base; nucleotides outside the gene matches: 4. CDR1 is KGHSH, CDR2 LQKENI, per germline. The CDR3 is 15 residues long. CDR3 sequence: CASSPTRGLSYEQYF. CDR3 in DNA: TGTGCCAGCTCACCAACCAGGGGGCTTTCCTACGAGCAGTACTTC.

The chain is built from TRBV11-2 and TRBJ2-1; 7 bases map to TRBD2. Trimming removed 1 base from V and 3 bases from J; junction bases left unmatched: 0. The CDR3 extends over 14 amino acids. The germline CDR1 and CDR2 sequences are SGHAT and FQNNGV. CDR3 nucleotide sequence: TGTGCCAGCAGCTTAGGGGGGGGCTACAATGAGCAGTTCTTC. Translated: CASSLGGGYNEQFF.

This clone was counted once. The CDR3 here is CASSLAGRVSSYNEQFF. CDR3 bases: TGTGCCAGCAGCTTGGCCGGTCGGGTGAGCTCCTACAATGAGCAGTTCTTC. The rearrangement links TRBV5-4 to TRBJ2-1; D is ambiguous. Trimming left V 0 bases short and J 0 bases short, with 13 bases between. The CDR3 is 17 amino acids. The germline V gene encodes CDR1 SGHNT and CDR2 YYREEE (reference sequence).

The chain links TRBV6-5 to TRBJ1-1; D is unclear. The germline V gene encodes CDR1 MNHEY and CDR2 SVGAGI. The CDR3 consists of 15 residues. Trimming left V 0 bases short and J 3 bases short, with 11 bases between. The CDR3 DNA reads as TGTGCCAGCAGTTACTCGAAGGAGGGCTACACTGAAGCTTTCTTT. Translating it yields CASSYSKEGYTEAFF.

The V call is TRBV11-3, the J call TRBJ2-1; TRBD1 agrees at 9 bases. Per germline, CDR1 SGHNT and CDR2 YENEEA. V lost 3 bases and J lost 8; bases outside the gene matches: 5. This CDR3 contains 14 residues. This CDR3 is CASSFGTGQYEQFF. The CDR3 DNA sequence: TGTGCCAGCAGCTTCGGGACAGGGCAATATGAGCAGTTCTTC.

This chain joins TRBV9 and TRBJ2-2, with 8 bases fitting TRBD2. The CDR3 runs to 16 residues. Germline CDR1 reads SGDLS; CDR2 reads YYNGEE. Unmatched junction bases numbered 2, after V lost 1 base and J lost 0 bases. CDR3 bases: TGTGCCAGCAGCGTAACCGGGAGGGCGAACACCGGGGAGCTGTTTTTT. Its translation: CASSVTGRANTGELFF.

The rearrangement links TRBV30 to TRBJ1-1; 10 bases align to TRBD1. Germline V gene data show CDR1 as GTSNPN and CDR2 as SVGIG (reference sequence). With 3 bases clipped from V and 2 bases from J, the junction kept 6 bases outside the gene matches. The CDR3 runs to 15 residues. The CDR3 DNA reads TGTGCCTGGAGACGGGACAGGGGTGTTAACACTGAAGCTTTCTTT. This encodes CAWRRDRGVNTEAFF.

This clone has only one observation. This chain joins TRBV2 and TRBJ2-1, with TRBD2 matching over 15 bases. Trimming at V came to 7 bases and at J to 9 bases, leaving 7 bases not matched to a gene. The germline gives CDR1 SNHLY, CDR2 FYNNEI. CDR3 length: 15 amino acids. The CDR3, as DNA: TGTGCCAGCACCCACAGGACTAGCGGGAGGGTTGAGCAGTTCTTC. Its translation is CASTHRTSGRVEQFF.

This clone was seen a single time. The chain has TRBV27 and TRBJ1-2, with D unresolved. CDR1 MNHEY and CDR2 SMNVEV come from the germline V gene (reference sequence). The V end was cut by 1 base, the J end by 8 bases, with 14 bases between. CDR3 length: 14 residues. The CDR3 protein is CASSLLGREGGYTF. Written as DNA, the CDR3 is TGTGCCAGCAGTTTATTAGGGAGGGAAGGCGGCTACACCTTC.

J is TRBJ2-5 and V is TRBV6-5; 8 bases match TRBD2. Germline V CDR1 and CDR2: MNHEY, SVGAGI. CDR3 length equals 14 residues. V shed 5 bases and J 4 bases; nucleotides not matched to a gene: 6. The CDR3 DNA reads TGTGCCAGCAGTCCCTACGGGGGGGGAGAGACCCAGTACTTC. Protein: CASSPYGGGETQYF.

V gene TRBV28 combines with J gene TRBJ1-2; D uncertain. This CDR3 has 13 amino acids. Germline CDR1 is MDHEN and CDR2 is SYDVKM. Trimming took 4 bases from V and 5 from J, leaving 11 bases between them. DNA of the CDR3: TGTGCCAGCAGTTGGGGAGGAACTTATGGCTACACCTTC. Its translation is CASSWGGTYGYTF.

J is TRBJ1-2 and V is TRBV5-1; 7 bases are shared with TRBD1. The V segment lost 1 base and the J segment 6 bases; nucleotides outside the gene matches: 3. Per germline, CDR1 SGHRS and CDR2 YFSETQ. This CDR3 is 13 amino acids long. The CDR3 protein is CASSLTGDNGYTF. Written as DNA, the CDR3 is TGCGCCAGCAGCTTGACAGGGGACAATGGCTACACCTTC.

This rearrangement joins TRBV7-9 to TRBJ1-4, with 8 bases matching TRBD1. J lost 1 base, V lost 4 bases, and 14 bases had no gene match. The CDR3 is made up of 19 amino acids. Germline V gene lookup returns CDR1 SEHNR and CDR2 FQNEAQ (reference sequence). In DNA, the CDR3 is TGTGCCAGCAGCTCGCAGACAGGGGTATTTCGAGGAACTAATGAAAAACTGTTTTTT. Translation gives CASSSQTGVFRGTNEKLFF.

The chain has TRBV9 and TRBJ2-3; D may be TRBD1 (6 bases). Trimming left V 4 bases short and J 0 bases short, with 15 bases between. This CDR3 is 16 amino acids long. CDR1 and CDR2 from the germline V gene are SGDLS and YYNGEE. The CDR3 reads CASSPGDPASTDTQYF. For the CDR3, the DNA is TGTGCCAGCAGCCCAGGGGATCCCGCTAGCACAGATACGCAGTATTTT.

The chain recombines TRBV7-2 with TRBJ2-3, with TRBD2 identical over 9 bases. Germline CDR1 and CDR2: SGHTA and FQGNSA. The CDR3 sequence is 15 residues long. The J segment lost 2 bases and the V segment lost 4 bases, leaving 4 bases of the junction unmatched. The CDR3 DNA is TGTGCCAGCAGCTCGGGCGGGAGGGACACAGATACGCAGTATTTT. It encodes CASSSGGRDTDTQYF.

The CDR3 DNA follows: TGTGCCAGCAGCTCCCTAGCGGGCAGCTCCTACGAGCAGTACTTC. Its protein product is CASSSLAGSSYEQYF. The V gene is TRBV7-2, the J gene TRBJ2-7, with TRBD2 matching 8 bases. Trimming took 4 bases from V and 0 from J; bases not matched to a gene: 5. Germline values: CDR1 SGHTA, CDR2 FQGNSA. This CDR3 comprises 15 residues.

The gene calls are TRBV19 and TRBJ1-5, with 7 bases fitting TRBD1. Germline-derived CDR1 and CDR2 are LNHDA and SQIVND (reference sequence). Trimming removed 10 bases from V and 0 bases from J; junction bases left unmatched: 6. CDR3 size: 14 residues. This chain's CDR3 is CATGTEYSNQPQHF. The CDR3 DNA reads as TGTGCCACCGGGACAGAGTATAGCAATCAGCCCCAGCATTTT. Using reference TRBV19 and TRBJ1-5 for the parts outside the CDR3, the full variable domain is DGGITQSPKYLFRKEGQNVTLSCEQNLNHDAMYWYRQDPGQGLRLIYYSQIVNDFQKGDIAEGYSVSREKKESFPLTVTSAQKNPTAFYLCATGTEYSNQPQHFGDGTRLSIL.

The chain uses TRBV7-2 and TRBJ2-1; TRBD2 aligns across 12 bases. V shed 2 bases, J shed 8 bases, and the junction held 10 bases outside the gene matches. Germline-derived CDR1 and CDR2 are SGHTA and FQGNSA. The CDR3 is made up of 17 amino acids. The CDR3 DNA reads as TGTGCCAGCAGCTTATATTGGGCTAGCGGGAGGGACGATGAGCAGTTCTTC. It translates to CASSLYWASGRDDEQFF. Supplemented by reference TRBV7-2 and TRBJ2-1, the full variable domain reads GAGVSQSPSNKVTEKGKDVELRCDPISGHTALYWYRQSLGQGLEFLIYFQGNSAPDKSGLPSDRFSAERTGGSVSTLTIQRTQQEDSAVYLCASSLYWASGRDDEQFFGPGTRLTVL.

Here the CDR3 reads CASKTANEQFF. The CDR3 DNA sequence: TGTGCCAGCAAGACAGCAAATGAGCAGTTCTTC. The J gene is TRBJ2-1, the V gene TRBV2, with a weak D call TRBD1 (5 bases). There are 11 residues in the CDR3. V was pared by 7 bases and J by 7 bases, with 8 bases between. Germline assignment: CDR1 SNHLY and CDR2 FYNNEI.

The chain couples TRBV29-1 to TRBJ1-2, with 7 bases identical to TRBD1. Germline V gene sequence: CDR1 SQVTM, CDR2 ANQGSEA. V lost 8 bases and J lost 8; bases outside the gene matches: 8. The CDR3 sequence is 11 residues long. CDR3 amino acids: CSISGGSGYTF. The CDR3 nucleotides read TGCAGCATTTCAGGGGGGTCGGGCTACACCTTC.

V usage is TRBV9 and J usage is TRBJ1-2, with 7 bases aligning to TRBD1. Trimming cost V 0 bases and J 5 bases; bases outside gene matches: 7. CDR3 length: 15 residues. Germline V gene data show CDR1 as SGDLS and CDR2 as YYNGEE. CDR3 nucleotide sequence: TGTGCCAGCAGCGTAGAGGAGGGGGCTGAGTATGGCTACACCTTC. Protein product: CASSVEEGAEYGYTF. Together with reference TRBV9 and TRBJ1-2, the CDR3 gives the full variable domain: DSGVTQTPKHLITATGQRVTLRCSPRSGDLSVYWYQQSLDQGLQFLIQYYNGEERAKGNILERFSAQQFPDLHSELNLSSLELGDSALYFCASSVEEGAEYGYTFGSGTRLTVV.

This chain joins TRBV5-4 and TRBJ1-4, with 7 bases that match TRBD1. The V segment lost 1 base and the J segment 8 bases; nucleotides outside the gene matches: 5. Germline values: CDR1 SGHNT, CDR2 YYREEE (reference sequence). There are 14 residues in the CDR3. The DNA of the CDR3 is TGTGCCAGCAGCTTGAAGGCAGGGGGGGAAAAACTGTTTTTT. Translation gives CASSLKAGGEKLFF.

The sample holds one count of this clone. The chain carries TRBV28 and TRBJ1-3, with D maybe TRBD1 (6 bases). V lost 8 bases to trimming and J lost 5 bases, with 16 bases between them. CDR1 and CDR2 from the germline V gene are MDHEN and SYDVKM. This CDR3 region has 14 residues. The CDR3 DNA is TGTGCCAGCCTTCAACGGGGGGCTAGAAACACCATATATTTT. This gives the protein CASLQRGARNTIYF.

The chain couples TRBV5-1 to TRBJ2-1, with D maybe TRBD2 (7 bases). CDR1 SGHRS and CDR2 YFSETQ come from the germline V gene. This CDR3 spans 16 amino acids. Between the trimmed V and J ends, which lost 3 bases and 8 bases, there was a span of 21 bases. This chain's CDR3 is CASSWGGRASVDEQFF. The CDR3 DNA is TGCGCCAGCAGCTGGGGGGGGCGGGCGAGCGTGGATGAGCAGTTCTTC.

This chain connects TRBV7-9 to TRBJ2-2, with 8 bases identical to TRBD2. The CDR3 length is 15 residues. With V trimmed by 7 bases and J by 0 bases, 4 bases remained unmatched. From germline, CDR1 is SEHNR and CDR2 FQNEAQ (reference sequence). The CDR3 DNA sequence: TGTGCCAGCACAGCGGGGGTCGCGAACACCGGGGAGCTGTTTTTT. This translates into CASTAGVANTGELFF.

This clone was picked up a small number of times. CDR3 sequence (DNA): TGTGCCAGCAGCTCCTCCCTTCCCGGGGAGCTGTTTTTT. Translation: CASSSSLPGELFF. This sequence joins TRBV7-3 and TRBJ2-2; D gene ambiguous. Trimming took 4 bases from V and 6 from J, leaving 9 bases between them. Germline CDR1 SGHTA, CDR2 FQGTGA. This CDR3 contains 13 residues.